This entry lists 8 T cell receptor beta chains sequenced from one sample in a study of CD8+ T cells in alopecia areata (dated by TCRdb to the late 2010s). Receptor amplification or capture employed the immunoSEQ multiplex PCR assay. RNA was extracted from all samples and reverse transcribed into cDNA as template for TCR sequencing. The immuneACCESS repertoire file appears here via TCRdb, limited to in-frame rearrangements. These files lack a portion of the clones; in checked studies, under half of the deficit traces to unresolved V genes, and the cause of the others is not known. The sample has around 2,000 clones on record, 77% of them singletons. The ten largest clones represent around 7% of the sample. The sample's treatment or condition label is to be understood as: oral pan-JAK inhibitor, 5-10 mg twice daily. From alopecia areata patients, peripheral blood was collected along with lesional scalp punch biopsies.

The specimen was skin, collected at approximately week 45, from a patient treated with tofacitinib. The source is a human donor with alopecia areata.

This clone was seen a handful of times. The V and J genes are TRBV29-1 and TRBJ1-5, with a weak D call TRBD1 (5 bases). The germline V gene has CDR1 SQVTM and CDR2 ANQGSEA. The CDR3 is made up of 15 amino acids. V was trimmed by 5 bases and J by 4 bases, leaving 18 bases between them. DNA for the CDR3: TGCAGCGTTTCAATCCCGGGACGGGAAAATCAGCCCCAGCATTTT. Translating it yields CSVSIPGRENQPQHF. Full variable domain (outside the CDR3, taken from reference TRBV29-1 and TRBJ1-5): SAVISQKPSRDICQRGTSLTIQCQVDSQVTMMFWYRQQPGQSLTLIATANQGSEATYESGFVIDKFPISRPNLTFSTLTVSNMSPEDSSIYLCSVSIPGRENQPQHFGDGTRLSIL.

This clone was detected once. The rearrangement links TRBV29-1 to TRBJ2-3, with a possible D match to TRBD2 (7 bases). This CDR3 is 15 amino acids long. V gave up 7 bases and J gave up 2 bases, with 19 bases separating them. Germline lookup yields CDR1 SQVTM and CDR2 ANQGSEA. In DNA, the CDR3 is TGCAGCGGCATCGTGGGGCGGGGGCCCACAGATACGCAGTATTTT. Protein: CSGIVGRGPTDTQYF.

The rearrangement joins TRBV29-1 to TRBJ2-1; D unclear. The V gene lost 4 bases and the J gene lost 7 bases, with 14 bases spanning the gap. The CDR3 sequence is 13 residues long. CDR1 SQVTM and CDR2 ANQGSEA come from the germline V gene. The CDR3 spells CSVAQVGQNEQFF. The DNA of the CDR3 is TGCAGCGTTGCCCAGGTCGGTCAGAATGAGCAGTTCTTC.

The CDR3 bases are TGTGCCAGCAGCGCAGATCCCGGGACAGGGGATCAGCCCCAGCATTTT. Translated, it gives CASSADPGTGDQPQHF. The rearrangement joins TRBV9 to TRBJ1-5; 10 bases are a match to TRBD1. Germline CDR1 and CDR2: SGDLS and YYNGEE. CDR3 length: 16 residues. Trimming at V came to 3 bases and at J to 5 bases, leaving 8 bases not matched to a gene.

The chain carries TRBV19 and TRBJ2-1; D is perhaps TRBD2 (7 bases). V was pared by 3 bases and J by 8 bases, with 17 bases between. This CDR3 is 15 amino acids long. Germline V lookup: CDR1 LNHDA, CDR2 SQIVND (reference sequence). CDR3 amino acids: CASSIPTRGGDEQFF. For the CDR3, the DNA is TGTGCCAGTAGTATCCCGACTAGGGGGGGCGATGAGCAGTTCTTC. The complete variable domain, with remaining parts taken from reference TRBV19 and TRBJ2-1, reads DGGITQSPKYLFRKEGQNVTLSCEQNLNHDAMYWYRQDPGQGLRLIYYSQIVNDFQKGDIAEGYSVSREKKESFPLTVTSAQKNPTAFYLCASSIPTRGGDEQFFGPGTRLTVL.

This chain connects TRBV29-1 to TRBJ2-7; D is possibly TRBD1 (7 bases). Germline V gives CDR1 SQVTM, CDR2 ANQGSEA. Trimming removed 4 bases from V and 3 bases from J, with 10 bases in between. CDR3 length: 12 residues. The CDR3 protein is CSVGRDSYEQYF. CDR3 DNA: TGCAGCGTTGGGCGGGACAGCTACGAGCAGTACTTC.

This clone came up a few times. The V call is TRBV18, the J call TRBJ1-1; TRBD1 matches at 8 bases. Trimming at V came to 3 bases and at J to 1 base, leaving 7 bases not matched to a gene. Germline V CDR1 and CDR2: KGHSH, LQKENI. This CDR3 spans 16 amino acids. The CDR3: CASSPPRQGRNTEAFF. The CDR3 DNA sequence: TGTGCCAGCTCACCTCCCCGACAGGGGCGGAACACTGAAGCTTTCTTT.

The chain recombines TRBV6-1 with TRBJ1-6; D remains ambiguous. Between the trimmed V and J ends, which lost 3 bases and 4 bases, there was a span of 7 bases. The CDR3 covers 14 residues. Germline CDR1 MNHNS, CDR2 SASEGT. The CDR3 DNA sequence: TGTGCCAGCAGTGACAGCGTATATAATTCACCCCTCCACTTT. Its protein product is CASSDSVYNSPLHF.